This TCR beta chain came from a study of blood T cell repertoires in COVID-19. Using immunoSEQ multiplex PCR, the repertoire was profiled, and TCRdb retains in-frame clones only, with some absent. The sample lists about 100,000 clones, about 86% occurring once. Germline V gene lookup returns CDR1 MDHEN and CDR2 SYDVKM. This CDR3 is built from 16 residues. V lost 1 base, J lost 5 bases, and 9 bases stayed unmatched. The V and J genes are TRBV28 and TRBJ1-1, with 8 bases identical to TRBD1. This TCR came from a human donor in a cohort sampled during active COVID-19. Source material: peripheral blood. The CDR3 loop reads CASSLFVRGRWTEAFF. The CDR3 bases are TGTGCCAGCAGTTTATTTGTCAGGGGGCGTTGGACTGAAGCTTTCTTT.